Listed below are T cell receptor beta chains from one sample, sequenced in a study of PD-L1 blockade in urothelial cancer. Method: immunoSEQ multiplex PCR; TCRdb's copy keeps in-frame clones and lacks some. Of around 45,000 clones listed, about 88% are singletons. This material consisted of PBMCs, taken around atezolizumab (anti-PD-L1) treatment. These receptors all come from a woman in her sixties with urothelial cancer. Each CDR3 is given with its conserved first and last residue. D genes are given only for firm matches. Not all rows give a size; the values are once, few, many and, for expanded clones, a class.

cdr3_nt: TGTGCCAGCAGGACCCTGACAGGGAGAAGCGAGCAGTACTTC; cdr3_aa: CASRTLTGRSEQYF; d_call: TRBD1; v_call: TRBV6-5; clone_size: -; j_call: TRBJ2-7
cdr3_nt: TGCAGCGTTGCCGGTGCTGAAGCTTTCTTT; cdr3_aa: CSVAGAEAFF; d_call: -; v_call: TRBV29-1; clone_size: few; j_call: TRBJ1-1
cdr3_nt: TGTGCCAGTAGTACTTTGACCACTATCTCTGGAAACACCATATATTTT; cdr3_aa: CASSTLTTISGNTIYF; d_call: -; v_call: TRBV19; clone_size: -; j_call: TRBJ1-3
cdr3_nt: TGTGCCATCAGTGAGCTACAGTCCAATGAGCAGTTCTTC; cdr3_aa: CAISELQSNEQFF; d_call: -; v_call: TRBV10-3; clone_size: -; j_call: TRBJ2-1
cdr3_nt: TGTGCCAGCAGCCTGACAGGGGCTGCTAACTATGGCTACACCTTC; cdr3_aa: CASSLTGAANYGYTF; d_call: TRBD1; v_call: TRBV5-4; clone_size: -; j_call: TRBJ1-2
cdr3_nt: TGTGCCAGCTCACCGCGCTCTGGGGCCAACGTCCTGACTTTC; cdr3_aa: CASSPRSGANVLTF; d_call: -; v_call: TRBV18; clone_size: -; j_call: TRBJ2-6
cdr3_nt: TGTGCCAGCAGCCCTTGGGACAGGGCCACCGGGGAGCTGTTTTTT; cdr3_aa: CASSPWDRATGELFF; d_call: TRBD1; v_call: TRBV5-4; clone_size: -; j_call: TRBJ2-2
cdr3_nt: TGTGCCAGCAGTAAAGGGCTGCCGGGACTAGCGGGGGGGCCGGTTGGCACAGATACGCAGTATTTT; cdr3_aa: CASSKGLPGLAGGPVGTDTQYF; d_call: TRBD2; v_call: TRBV27; clone_size: -; j_call: TRBJ2-3
cdr3_nt: TGCAGCGTTGAAAAGGGGTACACCGGGGAGCTGTTTTTT; cdr3_aa: CSVEKGYTGELFF; d_call: -; v_call: TRBV29-1; clone_size: -; j_call: TRBJ2-2
cdr3_nt: TGTGCCAGCAGGCTGACACTTGCTAATGAAAAACTGTTTTTT; cdr3_aa: CASRLTLANEKLFF; d_call: -; v_call: TRBV6-5; clone_size: once; j_call: TRBJ1-4
cdr3_nt: TGTGCCAGCAGTCCCCCCAGACAGGCCCCGTATGGCTACACCTTC; cdr3_aa: CASSPPRQAPYGYTF; d_call: -; v_call: TRBV28; clone_size: -; j_call: TRBJ1-2
cdr3_nt: TGTGCCAGCAGTTTGGCCTCTGGAAACACCATATATTTT; cdr3_aa: CASSLASGNTIYF; d_call: -; v_call: TRBV27; clone_size: once; j_call: TRBJ1-3
cdr3_nt: TGTGCCAGCTCCCTTGAAACTAGCCTATATGAGCAGTTCTTC; cdr3_aa: CASSLETSLYEQFF; d_call: -; v_call: TRBV18; clone_size: -; j_call: TRBJ2-1
cdr3_nt: TGTGCCAGCTCACTTCCGGGACAGGGTGGGGAGACCCAGTACTTC; cdr3_aa: CASSLPGQGGETQYF; d_call: TRBD1; v_call: TRBV18; clone_size: -; j_call: TRBJ2-5
cdr3_nt: TGCAGCGTGGCCGGGACAGCCAGTAGCACAGATACGCAGTATTTT; cdr3_aa: CSVAGTASSTDTQYF; d_call: TRBD1; v_call: TRBV29-1; clone_size: -; j_call: TRBJ2-3
cdr3_nt: TGTGCCAGCAGTTTAGGGAGGCTTAGGGACTATGGCTACACCTTC; cdr3_aa: CASSLGRLRDYGYTF; d_call: -; v_call: TRBV28; clone_size: -; j_call: TRBJ1-2
cdr3_nt: TGTGCCAGCAGCTTGTATCATACAGTCCTGAACACTGAAGCTTTCTTT; cdr3_aa: CASSLYHTVLNTEAFF; d_call: -; v_call: TRBV5-4; clone_size: few; j_call: TRBJ1-1
cdr3_nt: TGTGCCAGCAGCTTGTACGTACAGGGGAAGGATTATGGCTACACCTTC; cdr3_aa: CASSLYVQGKDYGYTF; d_call: TRBD1; v_call: TRBV5-6; clone_size: -; j_call: TRBJ1-2
cdr3_nt: TGTGCCAGCAGTTTATCCGGTGAGCAGTTCTTC; cdr3_aa: CASSLSGEQFF; d_call: -; v_call: TRBV27; clone_size: -; j_call: TRBJ2-1
cdr3_nt: TGTGCCAGCAGTTTTCTGGCGGGAGGGTTTGCAGATACGCAGTATTTT; cdr3_aa: CASSFLAGGFADTQYF; d_call: TRBD2; v_call: TRBV27; clone_size: -; j_call: TRBJ2-3
cdr3_nt: TGTGCCATCAGTAGATTCGTCGCAGATTACAATGAGCAGTTCTTC; cdr3_aa: CAISRFVADYNEQFF; d_call: -; v_call: TRBV10-3; clone_size: -; j_call: TRBJ2-1
cdr3_nt: TGCGCCAGCAGCCAAGTTGGAGGACTAGATACGCAGTATTTT; cdr3_aa: CASSQVGGLDTQYF; d_call: -; v_call: TRBV4-3; clone_size: -; j_call: TRBJ2-3
cdr3_nt: TGTGCCAGCAGTTTATCGGGGACAGGGGGCATCCTGGGGGGGCCCCAGCATTTT; cdr3_aa: CASSLSGTGGILGGPQHF; d_call: TRBD1; v_call: TRBV27; clone_size: -; j_call: TRBJ1-5
cdr3_nt: TGTGCCAGCAGCTTCGACAGGGAGGAAGGCTACACCTTC; cdr3_aa: CASSFDREEGYTF; d_call: TRBD1; v_call: TRBV5-6; clone_size: few; j_call: TRBJ1-2
cdr3_nt: TGCGGGAGGGACAGGGGATTTGAGCAGTACTTC; cdr3_aa: CGRDRGFEQYF; d_call: TRBD1; v_call: TRBV20-1; clone_size: -; j_call: TRBJ2-7
cdr3_nt: TGTGCCAGCAGCGTAGGAGGGTGGGCTAGCGGGGCCCAAGAGACCCAGTACTTC; cdr3_aa: CASSVGGWASGAQETQYF; d_call: TRBD2; v_call: TRBV9; clone_size: -; j_call: TRBJ2-5
cdr3_nt: TGTGCCAGCAGTTTAAGGTGGACAAGCCTCTACGAGCAGTACTTC; cdr3_aa: CASSLRWTSLYEQYF; d_call: -; v_call: TRBV27; clone_size: -; j_call: TRBJ2-7
cdr3_nt: TGTGCCAGCAGTGACAGGGGAAAGAACTATGGCTACACCTTC; cdr3_aa: CASSDRGKNYGYTF; d_call: -; v_call: TRBV6-1; clone_size: few; j_call: TRBJ1-2
cdr3_nt: TGTGCCAGAAGCATACCTAGCGGGAAAAGCACAGATACGCAGTATTTT; cdr3_aa: CARSIPSGKSTDTQYF; d_call: TRBD2; v_call: TRBV5-3; clone_size: few; j_call: TRBJ2-3
cdr3_nt: TGCGCCAGCAGCCAAGGTATTTCGGGAGATTTGGGCTTGGAGACCCAGTACTTC; cdr3_aa: CASSQGISGDLGLETQYF; d_call: -; v_call: TRBV4-1; clone_size: once; j_call: TRBJ2-5
cdr3_nt: TGTGCCAGCGCCCGGAACAGCCCGTACCAAGAGACCCAGTACTTC; cdr3_aa: CASARNSPYQETQYF; d_call: -; v_call: TRBV7-9; clone_size: -; j_call: TRBJ2-5
cdr3_nt: TGCGCCAGCAGCAAGCTGGAGGGTCCCCAGGAAGAGCAGTACTTC; cdr3_aa: CASSKLEGPQEEQYF; d_call: -; v_call: TRBV5-1; clone_size: -; j_call: TRBJ2-7
cdr3_nt: TGTGCCAGCAGAGACACTAGCGGGGGTGTCACCGGGGAGCTGTTTTTT; cdr3_aa: CASRDTSGGVTGELFF; d_call: TRBD2; v_call: TRBV7-2; clone_size: once; j_call: TRBJ2-2
cdr3_nt: TGTGCCAGCAGCTCTGTAGCGGGAGAAGGGCCCTTACAAGGGGAGCAGTTCTTC; cdr3_aa: CASSSVAGEGPLQGEQFF; d_call: TRBD2; v_call: TRBV5-6; clone_size: -; j_call: TRBJ2-1
cdr3_nt: TGTGCCAGCAGACCCACACAGGGTAACTCTGGAAACACCATATATTTT; cdr3_aa: CASRPTQGNSGNTIYF; d_call: -; v_call: TRBV28; clone_size: -; j_call: TRBJ1-3
cdr3_nt: TGCGCCAGCAGCTGGGGGGCGGGAGCCTTGACGTATGAGCAGTTCTTC; cdr3_aa: CASSWGAGALTYEQFF; d_call: -; v_call: TRBV5-1; clone_size: -; j_call: TRBJ2-1
cdr3_nt: TGCGCCAGCAGCCAAGATCCGGCTAGCGGGGTATCCTACAATGAGCAGTTCTTC; cdr3_aa: CASSQDPASGVSYNEQFF; d_call: TRBD2; v_call: TRBV4-3; clone_size: -; j_call: TRBJ2-1
cdr3_nt: TGCGCCAGCAGCCACCTAGCGGGGGCCTACAATGAGCAGTTCTTC; cdr3_aa: CASSHLAGAYNEQFF; d_call: TRBD2; v_call: TRBV4-1; clone_size: -; j_call: TRBJ2-1
cdr3_nt: TGCGCCAGCAGCCAGGTGCTAGGGGACAGGGCAGGCTACACCTTC; cdr3_aa: CASSQVLGDRAGYTF; d_call: TRBD1; v_call: TRBV4-3; clone_size: -; j_call: TRBJ1-2
cdr3_nt: TGTGCCAGCAGTGACTCAGGGACAGGGTATCTGAATGGCTACACCTTC; cdr3_aa: CASSDSGTGYLNGYTF; d_call: TRBD1; v_call: TRBV6-4; clone_size: -; j_call: TRBJ1-2
cdr3_nt: TGTGCCAGCAGCCAATCAGGGCCTGAAGCTTTCTTT; cdr3_aa: CASSQSGPEAFF; d_call: -; v_call: TRBV14; clone_size: few; j_call: TRBJ1-1
cdr3_nt: TGTGCCAGCAGCTTGTCTCAGATTCCGACAGATACGCAGTATTTT; cdr3_aa: CASSLSQIPTDTQYF; d_call: -; v_call: TRBV5-4; clone_size: -; j_call: TRBJ2-3